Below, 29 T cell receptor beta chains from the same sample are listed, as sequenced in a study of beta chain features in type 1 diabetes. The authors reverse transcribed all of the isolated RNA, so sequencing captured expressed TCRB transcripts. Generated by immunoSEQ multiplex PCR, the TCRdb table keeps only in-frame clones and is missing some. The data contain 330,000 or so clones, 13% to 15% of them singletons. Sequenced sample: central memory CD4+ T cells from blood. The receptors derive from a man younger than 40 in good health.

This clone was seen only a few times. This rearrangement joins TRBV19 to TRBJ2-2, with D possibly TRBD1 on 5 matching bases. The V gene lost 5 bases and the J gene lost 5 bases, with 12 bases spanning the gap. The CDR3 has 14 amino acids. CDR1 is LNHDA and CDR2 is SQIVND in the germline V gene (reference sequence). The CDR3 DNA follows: TGTGCCAGTAGTCTTCTAGGGGAAACCGGGGAGCTGTTTTTT. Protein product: CASSLLGETGELFF.

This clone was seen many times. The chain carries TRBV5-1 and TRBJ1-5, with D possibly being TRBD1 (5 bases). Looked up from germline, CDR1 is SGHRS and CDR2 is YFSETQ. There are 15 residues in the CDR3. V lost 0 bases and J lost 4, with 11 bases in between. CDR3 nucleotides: TGCGCCAGCAGCTTGGAATCAGGGAGGAATCAGCCCCAGCATTTT. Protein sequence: CASSLESGRNQPQHF.

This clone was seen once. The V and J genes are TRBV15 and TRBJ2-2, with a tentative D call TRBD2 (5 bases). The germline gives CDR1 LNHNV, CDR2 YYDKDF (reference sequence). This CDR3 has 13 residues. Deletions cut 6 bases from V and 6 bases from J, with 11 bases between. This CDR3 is CATSPMGAGELFF. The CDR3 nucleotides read TGTGCCACCAGTCCGATGGGAGCCGGGGAGCTGTTTTTT.

The DNA of the CDR3 is TGTGCCAGCAGCCCTCAGGGGGCGGGAGCCACCGGGGAGCTGTTTTTT. Translated: CASSPQGAGATGELFF. The V and J genes are TRBV4-2 and TRBJ2-2; TRBD1 might be the D (8 bases). With 4 bases removed from V and 4 bases from J, the gap between germline ends came to 16 bases. Germline V gene data show CDR1 as LGHNA and CDR2 as YNFKEQ. The CDR3 is 16 residues long.

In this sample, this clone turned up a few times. CDR3 protein: CASSQPGLASEQYV. CDR3 nucleotides: TGTGCCAGCAGCCAACCGGGACTAGCTTCCGAGCAGTACGTC. This chain connects TRBV4-2 to TRBJ2-7; 9 nucleotides match TRBD2. V lost 2 bases to trimming and J lost 6 bases; unmatched junction nucleotides: 5. The CDR3 loop spans 14 amino acids. Germline V gives CDR1 LGHNA, CDR2 YNFKEQ.

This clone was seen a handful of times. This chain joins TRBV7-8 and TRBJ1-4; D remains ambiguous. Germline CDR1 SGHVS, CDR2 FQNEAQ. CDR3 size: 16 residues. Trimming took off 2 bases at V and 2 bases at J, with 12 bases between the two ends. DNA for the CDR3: TGTGCCAGCAGCTTATCCCGGTTGGCTACTAATGAAAAACTGTTTTTT. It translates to CASSLSRLATNEKLFF.

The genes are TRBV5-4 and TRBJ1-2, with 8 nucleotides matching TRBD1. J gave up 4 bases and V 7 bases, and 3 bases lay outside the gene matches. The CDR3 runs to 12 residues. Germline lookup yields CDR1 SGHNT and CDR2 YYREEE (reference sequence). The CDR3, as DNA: TGTGCCAGCGGGGACAGGAGCTATGGCTACACCTTC. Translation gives CASGDRSYGYTF.

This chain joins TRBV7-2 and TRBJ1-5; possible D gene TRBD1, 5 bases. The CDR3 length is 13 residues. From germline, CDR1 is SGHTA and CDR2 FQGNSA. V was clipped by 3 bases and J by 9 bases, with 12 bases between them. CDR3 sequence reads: CASSFRDPGPQHF. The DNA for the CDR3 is TGTGCCAGCAGCTTTAGGGACCCTGGGCCCCAGCATTTT.

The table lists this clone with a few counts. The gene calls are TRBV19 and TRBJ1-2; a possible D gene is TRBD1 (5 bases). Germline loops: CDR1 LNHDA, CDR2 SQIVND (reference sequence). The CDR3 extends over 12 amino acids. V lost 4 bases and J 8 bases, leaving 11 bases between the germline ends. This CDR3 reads CASSTHGDGYTF. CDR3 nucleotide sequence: TGTGCCAGTAGTACCCACGGGGACGGCTACACCTTC.

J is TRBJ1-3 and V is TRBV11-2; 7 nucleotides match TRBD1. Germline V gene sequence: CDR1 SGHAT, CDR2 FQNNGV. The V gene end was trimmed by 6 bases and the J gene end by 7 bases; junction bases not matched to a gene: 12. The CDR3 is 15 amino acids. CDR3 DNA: TGTGCCAGCAGGCCCGGGACAGCGGGTTCCAACACCATATATTTT. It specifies CASRPGTAGSNTIYF.

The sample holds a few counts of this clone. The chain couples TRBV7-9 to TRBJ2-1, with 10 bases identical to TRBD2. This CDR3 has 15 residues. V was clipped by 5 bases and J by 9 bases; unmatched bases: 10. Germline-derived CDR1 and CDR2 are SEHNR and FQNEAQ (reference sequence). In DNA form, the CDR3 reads TGTGCCAGCAGCCCCAAGCGGGAGGGCCAGTCTGAGCAGTTCTTC. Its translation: CASSPKREGQSEQFF.

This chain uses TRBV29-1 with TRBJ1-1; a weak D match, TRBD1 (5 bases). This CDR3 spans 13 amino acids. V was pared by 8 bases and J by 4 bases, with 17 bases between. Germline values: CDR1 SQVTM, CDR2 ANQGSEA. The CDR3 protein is CSSNYGGSTEAFF. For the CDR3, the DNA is TGCAGCTCCAACTATGGGGGTTCCACTGAAGCTTTCTTT.

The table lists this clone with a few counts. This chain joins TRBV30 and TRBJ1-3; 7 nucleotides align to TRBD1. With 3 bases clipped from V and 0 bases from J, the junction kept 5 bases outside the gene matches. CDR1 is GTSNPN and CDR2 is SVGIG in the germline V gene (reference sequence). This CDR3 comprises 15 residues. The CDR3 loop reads CAWSRGQVSGNTIYF. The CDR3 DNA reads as TGTGCCTGGAGCCGCGGACAGGTCTCTGGAAACACCATATATTTT.

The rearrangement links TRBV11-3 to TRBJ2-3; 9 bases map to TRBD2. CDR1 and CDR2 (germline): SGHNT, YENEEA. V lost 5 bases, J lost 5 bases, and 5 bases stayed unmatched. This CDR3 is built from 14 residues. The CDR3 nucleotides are TGTGCCAGCAGCCAGGGACTAGCTCAAGATACGCAGTATTTT. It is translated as CASSQGLAQDTQYF.

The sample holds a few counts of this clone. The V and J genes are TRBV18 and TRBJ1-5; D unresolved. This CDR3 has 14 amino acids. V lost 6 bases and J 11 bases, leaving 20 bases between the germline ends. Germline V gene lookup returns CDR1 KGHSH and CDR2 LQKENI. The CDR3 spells CASSLSAGREAQHF. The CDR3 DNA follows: TGTGCCAGCTCGCTCTCGGCAGGCCGTGAGGCCCAGCATTTT.

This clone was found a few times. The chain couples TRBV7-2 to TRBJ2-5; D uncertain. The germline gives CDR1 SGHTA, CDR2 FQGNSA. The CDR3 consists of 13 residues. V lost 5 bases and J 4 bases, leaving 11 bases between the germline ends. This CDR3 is CASSPRGLETQYF. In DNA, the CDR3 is TGTGCCAGCAGCCCCCGTGGGCTAGAGACCCAGTACTTC.

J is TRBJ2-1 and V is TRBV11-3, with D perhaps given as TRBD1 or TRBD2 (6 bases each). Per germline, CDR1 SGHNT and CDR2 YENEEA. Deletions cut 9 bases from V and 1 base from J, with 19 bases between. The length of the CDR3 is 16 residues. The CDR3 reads CASTGEAGESYNEQFF. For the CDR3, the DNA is TGTGCCAGTACGGGGGAAGCAGGGGAGTCCTACAATGAGCAGTTCTTC.

The CDR3 nucleotides are TGCGCCAGCAGCCAGTCCCTAGCTAGCGGGGGAACAGATACGCAGTATTTT. This translates into CASSQSLASGGTDTQYF. This chain joins TRBV4-3 and TRBJ2-3; 10 bases match TRBD2. The CDR3 is 17 amino acids. V lost 3 bases, J lost 3 bases, and 9 bases stayed unmatched. The germline CDR1 and CDR2 sequences are LGHNA and YSLEER.

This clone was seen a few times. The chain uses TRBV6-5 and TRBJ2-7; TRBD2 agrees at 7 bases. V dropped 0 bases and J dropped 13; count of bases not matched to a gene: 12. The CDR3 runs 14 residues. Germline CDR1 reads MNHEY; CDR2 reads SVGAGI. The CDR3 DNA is TGTGCCAGCAGTTACTCCCAAGAGCGGGGAGCAAGATACGTC. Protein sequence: CASSYSQERGARYV.

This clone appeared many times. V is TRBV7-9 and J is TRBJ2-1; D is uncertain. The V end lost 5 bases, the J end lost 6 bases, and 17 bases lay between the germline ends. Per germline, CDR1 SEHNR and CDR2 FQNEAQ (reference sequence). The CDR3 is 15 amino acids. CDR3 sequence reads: CASSPHPRWGNEQFF. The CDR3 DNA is TGTGCCAGCAGCCCACACCCACGGTGGGGCAATGAGCAGTTCTTC.

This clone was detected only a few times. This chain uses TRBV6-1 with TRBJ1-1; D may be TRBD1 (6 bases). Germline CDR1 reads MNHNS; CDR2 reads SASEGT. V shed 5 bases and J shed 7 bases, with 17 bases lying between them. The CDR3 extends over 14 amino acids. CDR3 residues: CASSKLSGAHEAFF. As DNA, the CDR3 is TGTGCCAGCAGTAAGCTATCGGGGGCACATGAAGCTTTCTTT.

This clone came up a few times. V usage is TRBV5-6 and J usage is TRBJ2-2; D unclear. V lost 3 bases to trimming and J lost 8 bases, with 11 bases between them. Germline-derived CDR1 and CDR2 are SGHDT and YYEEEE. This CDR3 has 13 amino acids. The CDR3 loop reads CASSSLSRGELFF. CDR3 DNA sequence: TGTGCCAGCAGCTCCCTATCCCGTGGGGAGCTGTTTTTT. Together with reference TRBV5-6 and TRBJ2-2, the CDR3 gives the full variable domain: DAGVTQSPTHLIKTRGQQVTLRCSPKSGHDTVSWYQQALGQGPQFIFQYYEEEERQRGNFPDRFSGHQFPNYSSELNVNALLLGDSALYLCASSSLSRGELFFGEGSRLTVL.

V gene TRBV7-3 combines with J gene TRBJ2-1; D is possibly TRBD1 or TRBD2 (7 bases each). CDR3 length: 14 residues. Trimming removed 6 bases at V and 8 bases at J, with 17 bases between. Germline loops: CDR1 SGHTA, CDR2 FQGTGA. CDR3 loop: CASRTSLGGYEQFF. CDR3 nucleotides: TGTGCCAGCAGGACTAGCTTAGGGGGCTATGAGCAGTTCTTC.

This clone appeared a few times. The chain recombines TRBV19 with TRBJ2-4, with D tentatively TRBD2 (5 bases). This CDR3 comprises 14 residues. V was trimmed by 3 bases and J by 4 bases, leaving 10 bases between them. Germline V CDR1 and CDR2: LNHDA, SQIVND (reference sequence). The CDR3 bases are TGTGCCAGTAGTATTTGGGAGAGTAAAAACATTCAGTACTTC. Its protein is CASSIWESKNIQYF.

CDR3 nucleotides: TGTGCCAGCAGCCAAGGGGAGCGCACAGATACGCAGTATTTT. Protein product: CASSQGERTDTQYF. The rearrangement links TRBV27 to TRBJ2-3; the D gene could be TRBD1 or TRBD2 (5 bases each). The CDR3 is made up of 14 amino acids. Trimming took off 6 bases at V and 1 base at J, with 11 bases between the two ends. CDR1 and CDR2 (germline): MNHEY, SMNVEV (reference sequence).

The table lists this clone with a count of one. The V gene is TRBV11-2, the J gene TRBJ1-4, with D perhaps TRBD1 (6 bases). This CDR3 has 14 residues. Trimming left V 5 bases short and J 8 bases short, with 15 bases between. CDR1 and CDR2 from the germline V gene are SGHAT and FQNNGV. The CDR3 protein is CASSLGGQREKLFF. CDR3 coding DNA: TGTGCCAGCAGCCTAGGGGGGCAAAGGGAAAAACTGTTTTTT.

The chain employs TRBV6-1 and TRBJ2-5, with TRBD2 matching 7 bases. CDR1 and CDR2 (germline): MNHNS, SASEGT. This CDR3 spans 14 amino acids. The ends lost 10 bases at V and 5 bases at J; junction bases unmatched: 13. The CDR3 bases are TGTGCCACGACCCCGGGAGGAGTCTCGGAGACCCAGTACTTC. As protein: CATTPGGVSETQYF.

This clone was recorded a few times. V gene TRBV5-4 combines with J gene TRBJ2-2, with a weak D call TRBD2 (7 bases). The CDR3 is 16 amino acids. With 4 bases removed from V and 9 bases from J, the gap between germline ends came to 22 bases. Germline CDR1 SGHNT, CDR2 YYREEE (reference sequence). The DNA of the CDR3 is TGTGCCAGCAGCACCGGGGGGCTACGGGCGGTCAGGGAGCTGTTTTTT. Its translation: CASSTGGLRAVRELFF.

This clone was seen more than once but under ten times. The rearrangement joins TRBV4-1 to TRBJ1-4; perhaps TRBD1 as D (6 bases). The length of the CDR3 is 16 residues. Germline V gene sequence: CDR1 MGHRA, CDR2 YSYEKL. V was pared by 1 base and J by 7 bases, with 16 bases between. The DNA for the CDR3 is TGCGCCAGCAGCCAAGGGGGGGCGCAGGGGTTTGAAAAACTGTTTTTT. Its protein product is CASSQGGAQGFEKLFF.